Shown below are 25 T cell receptor beta chains from a single sample sequenced in a study of blood T cells in healthy people across ages. Together with a sample-barcoded 5' primer, a J-beta primer mix was included in a second PCR lasting 7 to 11 cycles. TCRdb itself ran the 5' RACE reads through MiXCR, one entry per CDR3 protein. Of about 1.1 million distinct CDR3 sequences in the sample, about two fifths are singletons; the top ten hold around 13%. Sequencing input: blood. These receptors all come from a man aged 18 to 30 in good health.

The V and J genes are TRBV18 and TRBJ1-2; TRBD1 might be the D (5 bases). Germline V gene sequence: CDR1 KGHSH, CDR2 LQKENI. The V and J ends lost 3 bases and 7 bases respectively, with 12 bases between them. The CDR3 length is 13 residues. Here the CDR3 reads CASSPEGQGGYTF. In nucleotides, the CDR3 is TGTGCCAGCTCACCGGAGGGGCAGGGTGGCTACACCTTC.

This chain uses TRBV7-9 with TRBJ1-1; possibly TRBD1 for D (5 bases). The germline V gene encodes CDR1 SEHNR and CDR2 FQNEAQ (reference sequence). The germline V and J ends were trimmed by 5 bases and 3 bases, with 7 bases remaining between them. The CDR3 spans 12 residues. The CDR3 DNA follows: TGTGCCAGCAGCGGGACTGACACTGAAGCTTTCTTT. Translating gives CASSGTDTEAFF.

The genes are TRBV7-2 and TRBJ2-5, with D possibly called TRBD1 or TRBD2 (6 bases each). Germline CDR1 SGHTA, CDR2 FQGNSA. This CDR3 has 16 amino acids. V was shortened by 1 base and J by 5 bases, with 17 bases between the two germline ends. In DNA form, the CDR3 reads TGTGCCAGCAGCTTAGTAATTGGGGGGCGCATGGAGACCCAGTACTTC. It codes for CASSLVIGGRMETQYF.

This clonotype has only a few counts. The rearrangement links TRBV7-2 to TRBJ2-5; D not certain. The tail of the sequence fits TRBJ2-7 better, so the J call may be wrong. CDR3 size: 11 residues. Germline V gene lookup returns CDR1 SGHTA and CDR2 FQGNSA. The CDR3 spells CASSLESEQYF. CDR3 bases: TGTGCCAGCAGCTTAGAAAGCGAGCAGTACTTC.

This clonotype was found a few times. The V and J genes are TRBV7-2 and TRBJ2-2; no reliable D call. Between the trimmed V and J ends, which lost 1 base and 5 bases, there was a span of 8 bases. The CDR3 spans 14 residues. From germline, CDR1 is SGHTA and CDR2 FQGNSA. The CDR3 region has the DNA TGTGCCAGCAGCTTAGGACCATCGACCGGGGAGCTGTTTTTT. This sequence encodes CASSLGPSTGELFF.

The count of this clonotype is one. CDR3 region: CSARDGDGTGELFF. CDR3 DNA sequence: TGCAGTGCTAGAGATGGGGACGGCACCGGGGAGCTGTTTTTT. V is TRBV20-1 and J is TRBJ2-2, with D perhaps assigned TRBD1 or TRBD2 (5 bases each). V was cut by 0 bases and J by 4 bases, with 9 bases left in between. Germline assignment: CDR1 DFQATT and CDR2 SNEGSKA (reference sequence). The CDR3 length is 14 residues.

This clonotype turned up a few times. V and J are TRBV14 and TRBJ2-5, with D maybe TRBD1 (6 bases). The end of the DNA is better explained by TRBJ2-7, so the J call may be wrong. The CDR3 totals 13 residues. Germline V gene sequence: CDR1 SGHDN, CDR2 FVKESK. The CDR3 protein is CASSRRDRHEQYF. In DNA, the CDR3 is TGTGCCAGCAGCCGACGAGACAGGCACGAGCAGTACTTC.

This chain links TRBV5-1 with TRBJ2-3; a possible D gene is TRBD1 (6 bases). The CDR3 covers 14 residues. CDR1 is SGHRS and CDR2 is YFSETQ in the germline V gene. The V end was cut by 7 bases, the J end by 3 bases, with 15 bases between. The CDR3 DNA sequence: TGCGCCAGCGCTAAAACAGGGATTACAGATACGCAGTATTTT. As protein: CASAKTGITDTQYF.

The V and J genes are TRBV7-3 and TRBJ1-6, with D unresolved. Germline loops: CDR1 SGHTA, CDR2 FQGTGA. V shed 5 bases and J shed 5 bases, with 10 bases lying between them. CDR3 size: 14 residues. CDR3 bases: TGTGCCAGCAGCCCAAGGGAAAATAATTCACCCCTCCACTTT. This translates into CASSPRENNSPLHF. Full variable domain (remainder filled in from reference TRBV7-3 and TRBJ1-6): GAGVSQTPSNKVTEKGKYVELRCDPISGHTALYWYRQSLGQGPEFLIYFQGTGAADDSGLPNDRFFAVRPEGSVSTLKIQRTERGDSAVYLCASSPRENNSPLHFGNGTRLTVT.

This chain links TRBV6-6 with TRBJ2-3; 8 bases map to TRBD1. CDR3 size: 14 residues. Germline CDR1 reads MNHNY; CDR2 reads SVGAGI (reference sequence). V was pared by 6 bases and J by 5 bases, with 7 bases of the junction left unmatched. The CDR3 DNA reads as TGTGCCAGCAGGGAACAGGGGGAGGTAGATACGCAGTATTTT. Its translation: CASREQGEVDTQYF.

A note on this clonotype: One junction end does not reproduce the germline sequence, and a read error may be involved. The V call is TRBV6-2 or TRBV6-3, the J call TRBJ2-7; the match to TRBD1 covers 7 bases. The CDR3 consists of 13 residues. Germline loops: CDR1 MNHEY, CDR2 SVGEGT. The CDR3 region has the DNA TGTGCCAGCAGCCCCGACAGGGCCTACAAGCAGTACTTC. Translation: CASSPDRAYKQYF.

This clonotype was seen a single time. The rearrangement links TRBV6-2 or TRBV6-3 to TRBJ2-1; D gene uncertain. Germline CDR1 reads MNHEY; CDR2 reads SVGEGT. V shed 0 bases and J shed 2 bases, with 8 bases lying between them. The CDR3 totals 15 residues. The CDR3 reads CASSYSDTPYNEQFF. The CDR3 DNA follows: TGTGCCAGCAGTTACTCGGATACCCCCTACAATGAGCAGTTCTTC.

As to this clonotype: At one of its ends the junction is not consistent with the germline gene, which may arise from a read error. This rearrangement joins TRBV12-3 or TRBV12-4 to TRBJ2-3; D unresolved. The CDR3 totals 12 residues. This CDR3 reads CASSASTDAQYF. The CDR3 region has the DNA TGTGCCAGCAGTGCCAGCACAGATGCGCAGTATTTT.

The genes are TRBV7-2 and TRBJ2-3; 9 positions agree with TRBD1. CDR1 is SGHTA, CDR2 FQGNSA, per germline. The CDR3 is made up of 11 amino acids. The V and J ends lost 5 bases and 14 bases, in that order; junction bases with no gene match: 5. The CDR3 DNA follows: TGTGCCAGCAGCCCGGGACAGGGCGTGTATTTT. Its protein product is CASSPGQGVYF.

Here the CDR3 DNA reads TGCGCCAGCAGCCAGCAGGGTGGGAGCAATCAGCCCCAGCATTTT. This codes for CASSQQGGSNQPQHF. This chain connects TRBV4-1 to TRBJ1-5; the D gene is possibly TRBD1 (5 bases). Germline-derived CDR1 and CDR2 are MGHRA and YSYEKL. V shed 3 bases and J shed 1 base, with 10 bases lying between them. CDR3 length equals 15 residues.

About this clonotype: Possible read error: a much larger clone is one base away. The chain has TRBV6-5 and TRBJ2-7, with 8 bases lining up with TRBD2. The junction had 17 bases not matched to a gene; V was cut back by 9 bases and J by 7 bases. CDR3 size: 15 residues. Germline V gene data show CDR1 as MNHEY and CDR2 as SVGAGI. In nucleotides, the CDR3 is TGTGCCAGTTCCATTTCCGGGACTAGGCGGGGTGAGCAGTACTTC. Protein: CASSISGTRRGEQYF.

This clonotype was seen a single time. The chain uses TRBV12-3 or TRBV12-4 and TRBJ2-3, with TRBD1 matching 8 bases. The CDR3 has 15 residues. V shed 5 bases and J 11 bases; nucleotides not matched to a gene: 15. The CDR3 spells CASSPDRGSTDVQYF. The CDR3 region has the DNA TGTGCCAGCAGTCCAGACAGGGGAAGCACAGATGTGCAGTATTTT.

Concerning this clonotype itself: A much larger clone differs from this one at a single base, so this may be a read error. V is TRBV12-3 or TRBV12-4 and J is TRBJ1-1; 11 positions agree with TRBD1. Trimming at V came to 8 bases and at J to 0 bases, leaving 8 bases not matched to a gene. The CDR3 is 16 residues long. CDR3 in amino acids: CASDPGTGGMNTEAFF. DNA of the CDR3: TGTGCCAGCGATCCCGGGACAGGGGGTATGAACACTGAAGCTTTCTTT.

The chain combines TRBV6-5 with TRBJ1-2; D unresolved. Trimming pared 2 bases from V and 0 bases from J, leaving 4 bases between. Per germline, CDR1 MNHEY and CDR2 SVGAGI. The CDR3 is made up of 13 amino acids. For the CDR3, the DNA is TGTGCCAGCAGTTACACCCCTAACTATGGCTACACCTTC. This codes for CASSYTPNYGYTF.

This clonotype has a count of ten or more. The CDR3 bases are TGCGCCAGCAGCTTGGGTGTAACAGGGAGCTATGGCTACACCTTC. As protein: CASSLGVTGSYGYTF. The J gene is TRBJ1-2, the V gene TRBV5-1, with D possibly being TRBD1 (6 bases). Between the trimmed V and J ends, which lost 0 bases and 4 bases, there was a span of 13 bases. Germline V gives CDR1 SGHRS, CDR2 YFSETQ. There are 15 residues in the CDR3.

A single count supports this clonotype. V is TRBV6-5 and J is TRBJ2-7; TRBD2 matches 10 bases. In germline, CDR1 is MNHEY, CDR2 SVGAGI. The trim removed 6 bases at V and 7 bases at J, leaving 12 bases unmatched. The CDR3 loop spans 15 amino acids. The CDR3 DNA follows: TGTGCCAGCAGCAATAGCGGGGGGAGGTACAATGAGCAGTACTTC. It translates to CASSNSGGRYNEQYF.

CDR3 sequence reads: CASSQDKSGKEAQYF. The DNA for the CDR3 is TGCGCCAGCAGCCAAGATAAGTCGGGGAAGGAGGCCCAGTACTTC. The J gene is TRBJ2-5, the V gene TRBV4-1, with a possible D match to TRBD2 (5 bases). The CDR3 sequence is 15 residues long. Trimming left V 0 bases short and J 9 bases short, with 17 bases between. The germline gives CDR1 MGHRA, CDR2 YSYEKL.

Only a few counts were recorded for this clonotype. V gene TRBV4-3 combines with J gene TRBJ2-7; 7 bases map to TRBD1. Germline-derived CDR1 and CDR2 are LGHNA and YSLEER. The CDR3 sequence is 15 residues long. Trimming cost V 9 bases and J 5 bases; bases outside gene matches: 16. In DNA, the CDR3 is TGCGCCAGAGTGCCACTCAGACAGGGAGCCCACGAGCAGTACTTC. The encoded protein is CARVPLRQGAHEQYF.

This clonotype has only a few counts. The rearrangement links TRBV19 to TRBJ1-6; D is unclear. The CDR3 length is 14 residues. CDR1 LNHDA and CDR2 SQIVND come from the germline V gene (reference sequence). With 5 bases removed from V and 7 bases from J, the gap between germline ends came to 12 bases. The CDR3 DNA reads TGTGCCAGTAGTCCATCACATGGCAATTCACCCCTCCACTTT. Amino acid sequence: CASSPSHGNSPLHF.

The chain carries TRBV20-1 and TRBJ2-3; D is possibly TRBD2 (5 bases). Germline V gene lookup returns CDR1 DFQATT and CDR2 SNEGSKA (reference sequence). The CDR3 contains 16 residues. V was shortened by 0 bases and J by 3 bases, with 16 bases between the two germline ends. The CDR3 region has the DNA TGCAGTGCTAGAGATCCGGACTCCCAGCGAACAGATACGCAGTATTTT. Protein product: CSARDPDSQRTDTQYF.